These 32 T cell receptor beta chains were all obtained from the same sample, sequenced in a study of regulatory T cells in long-lasting Graves disease. Stated time point: persistent/refractory GD, antithyroid drugs over 5 years with positive TRAb. Extracted RNA from PBMCs served as the source of the TCR library. Assembly of TCR beta libraries relied on iRepertoire HTBI primers together with Arm-PCR of CDR3 regions. TCRdb redid the calling of the multiplex PCR reads with MiXCR, one entry per CDR3 protein. The sample has 500,000 to 800,000 distinct CDR3 sequences; 30% are singletons. Specimen: peripheral blood mononuclear cells (PBMCs), collected when the disease was refractory, from a patient treated with antithyroid drugs. The source of these receptors is a female donor with Graves disease.

This clonotype was picked up a small number of times. This CDR3 fails to terminate in the conserved phenylalanine or tryptophan, so it likely reflects a read error. The chain recombines TRBV6-5 with TRBJ2-7, with D perhaps matching TRBD2 (6 bases). V lost 8 bases and J lost 7, with 12 bases in between. The CDR3 consists of 11 residues. Per germline, CDR1 MNHEY and CDR2 SVGAGI. The CDR3 sequence: CASGRAGEQYL. For the CDR3, the DNA is TGTGCCAGCGGACGGGCGGGGGAGCAGTACCTC.

The chain combines TRBV12-3 or TRBV12-4 with TRBJ1-1; no definite D call. Trimming took off 7 bases at V and 4 bases at J, with 10 bases between the two ends. CDR3 length: 12 amino acids. CDR3 in amino acids: CASNPGSTEAFF. CDR3 nucleotide sequence: TGTGCCAGCAACCCCGGGAGCACTGAAGCTTTCTTT.

The table lists this clonotype with many counts. The gene calls are TRBV28 and TRBJ1-5; 7 bases line up with TRBD1. The germline gives CDR1 MDHEN, CDR2 SYDVKM. The length of the CDR3 is 16 residues. J was trimmed by 4 bases and V by 7 bases; bases with no gene match: 13. The CDR3 is CASKKPRQGGNQPQHF. CDR3 nucleotides: TGTGCCAGCAAAAAGCCGCGACAGGGAGGGAATCAGCCCCAGCATTTT.

This clonotype was seen at least ten times. The chain has TRBV28 and TRBJ2-5; maybe TRBD2 (5 bases). The V end lost 6 bases, the J end lost 0 bases, and 8 bases lay between the germline ends. Per the germline V gene, CDR1 is MDHEN and CDR2 is SYDVKM. The CDR3 is made up of 13 amino acids. The CDR3 sequence is CASSLRDQETQYF. The CDR3 DNA follows: TGTGCCAGCAGCTTGCGGGACCAAGAGACCCAGTACTTC.

This clonotype was recorded a few times. The V and J genes are TRBV5-5 and TRBJ2-2, with 7 positions matching TRBD1. The CDR3 is 15 amino acids. V was pared by 4 bases and J by 6 bases, with 9 bases of the junction left unmatched. Germline V gives CDR1 SGHKS, CDR2 YYEKEE (reference sequence). DNA of the CDR3: TGTGCCAGCAGCCCCCCCGGGCAGGGGGCCGGGGAGCTGTTTTTT. As protein: CASSPPGQGAGELFF.

The chain employs TRBV5-4 and TRBJ1-3; D call uncertain. Germline V gene lookup returns CDR1 SGHNT and CDR2 YYREEE (reference sequence). V was cut by 0 bases and J by 3 bases, with 10 bases left in between. The CDR3 length is 15 residues. This chain's CDR3 is CASSLAPGVGNTIYF. CDR3 DNA: TGTGCCAGCAGCTTGGCACCTGGGGTTGGAAACACCATATATTTT.

V gene TRBV7-9 combines with J gene TRBJ2-7; 9 positions agree with TRBD2. Losses at the gene ends were 2 bases for V and 7 bases for J; bases not matched to a gene: 6. This CDR3 has 14 amino acids. Germline lookup yields CDR1 SEHNR and CDR2 FQNEAQ (reference sequence). CDR3 in amino acids: CASSLLAGVEEQYF. In nucleotides, the CDR3 is TGTGCCAGCAGCTTATTAGCGGGAGTGGAAGAGCAGTACTTC. The full variable domain, rest sourced from reference TRBV7-9 and TRBJ2-7, is DTGVSQNPRHKITKRGQNVTFRCDPISEHNRLYWYRQTLGQGPEFLTYFQNEAQLEKSRLLSDRFSAERPKGSFSTLEIQRTEQGDSAMYLCASSLLAGVEEQYFGPGTRLTVT.

The genes are TRBV20-1 and TRBJ2-7; a possible D gene is TRBD2 (6 bases). Trimming left V 3 bases short and J 5 bases short, with 17 bases between. The CDR3 is 14 residues long. The germline V gene has CDR1 DFQATT and CDR2 SNEGSKA (reference sequence). The CDR3 DNA follows: TGCAGTGCTAGTGGGAGGCCCCAAGGTAACGAGCAGTACTTC. Amino acids: CSASGRPQGNEQYF.

In its sample, this clonotype was seen many times. The chain couples TRBV28 to TRBJ2-7; D is uncertain. V dropped 6 bases and J dropped 6 bases, with 15 bases sitting between them. This CDR3 comprises 13 residues. CDR1 is MDHEN and CDR2 is SYDVKM in the germline V gene. The DNA for the CDR3 is TGTGCCAGCAGCTCTAGGGCGACCGGCGAGCAGTACTTC. It translates to CASSSRATGEQYF.

The rearrangement uses TRBV12-5 and TRBJ1-1; D may be TRBD1 (6 bases). This CDR3 is built from 16 residues. From germline, CDR1 is LGHNT and CDR2 FRNRAP. The ends were cut back, 0 bases at V and 1 base at J, with 12 bases in the middle. The CDR3 DNA follows: TGTGCTAGTGGTTTGGTACGACAGGAGACGAACACTGAAGCTTTCTTT. It specifies CASGLVRQETNTEAFF.

Concerning this clonotype: A junction end diverges from the germline sequence, so it may reflect a read error. V is TRBV12-3 or TRBV12-4 and J is TRBJ1-5; no firm D call. The length of the CDR3 is 16 residues. The CDR3 protein is CASRLVPPNSNQPQHF. The CDR3 DNA reads TGTGCCAGCAGGTTAGTTCCACCCAATAGCAATCAGCCCCAGCATTTT.

This clonotype came up many times. This chain uses TRBV27 with TRBJ1-1; maybe TRBD1 (5 bases). This CDR3 is 14 amino acids long. Germline V lookup: CDR1 MNHEY, CDR2 SMNVEV (reference sequence). The V end lost 2 bases, the J end lost 3 bases, and 10 bases lay between the germline ends. CDR3 residues: CASSLGGGDTEAFF. The CDR3 DNA follows: TGTGCCAGCAGTTTAGGGGGGGGTGACACTGAAGCTTTCTTT.

V gene TRBV7-2 combines with J gene TRBJ2-7; 7 bases align to TRBD2. This CDR3 is 15 amino acids long. The V segment lost 4 bases and the J segment 2 bases; nucleotides outside the gene matches: 8. Germline lookup yields CDR1 SGHTA and CDR2 FQGNSA. The CDR3 sequence is CASSSRAGVPYEQYF. CDR3 in DNA: TGTGCCAGCAGCTCTAGGGCGGGAGTACCCTACGAGCAGTACTTC.

The J gene is TRBJ2-7, the V gene TRBV6-1; D gene ambiguous. V was shortened by 6 bases and J by 2 bases, with 11 bases between the two germline ends. CDR1 and CDR2 (germline): MNHNS, SASEGT. The CDR3 spans 13 residues. DNA for the CDR3: TGTGCCAGCAGACACGATGACACCTACGAGCAGTACTTC. Translating it yields CASRHDDTYEQYF.

The chain links TRBV3-1 to TRBJ2-7; D uncertain. CDR1 and CDR2 (germline): LGHDT, YNNKEL (reference sequence). CDR3 size: 14 residues. V lost 4 bases and J lost 3, with 13 bases in between. CDR3: CASSRRSSLYEQYF. In DNA form, the CDR3 reads TGTGCCAGCAGCCGACGATCCAGCCTCTACGAGCAGTACTTC.

The chain uses TRBV29-1 and TRBJ1-2; D might be TRBD1 (5 bases). The CDR3 sequence is 13 residues long. The V end was cut by 2 bases, the J end by 10 bases, with 17 bases between. Germline values: CDR1 SQVTM, CDR2 ANQGSEA. Here the CDR3 reads CSVEIGGGGAYTF. In DNA form, the CDR3 reads TGCAGCGTTGAAATAGGCGGCGGGGGAGCCTACACCTTC. Full variable domain (rest looked up from reference TRBV29-1 and TRBJ1-2): SAVISQKPSRDICQRGTSLTIQCQVDSQVTMMFWYRQQPGQSLTLIATANQGSEATYESGFVIDKFPISRPNLTFSTLTVSNMSPEDSSIYLCSVEIGGGGAYTFGSGTRLTVV.

The chain links TRBV6-4 to TRBJ2-2; TRBD1 matches 8 bases. The CDR3 is made up of 15 amino acids. CDR1 and CDR2 from the germline V gene are MRHNA and SNTAGT. The V and J ends lost 4 bases and 1 base, in that order; junction bases with no gene match: 2. The CDR3 spells CASSGGTGNTGELFF. CDR3 in DNA: TGTGCCAGCAGTGGGGGGACAGGGAACACCGGGGAGCTGTTTTTT.

The sample holds many counts of this clonotype. CDR3 coding DNA: TGTGCCAGCAGTGGGAGGTCCTGGACGACGACTGAAGCTTTCTTT. Residues: CASSGRSWTTTEAFF. The genes are TRBV28 and TRBJ1-1; D not certain. V gave up 5 bases and J gave up 5 bases, with 18 bases separating them. The CDR3 loop spans 15 amino acids. Germline V gene sequence: CDR1 MDHEN, CDR2 SYDVKM.

The V call is TRBV2, the J call TRBJ1-5; D may be TRBD1 (6 bases). CDR3 length equals 14 residues. Germline V gene data show CDR1 as SNHLY and CDR2 as FYNNEI. Between the trimmed V and J ends, which lost 6 bases and 7 bases, there was a span of 16 bases. The CDR3 nucleotides are TGTGCCAGCAGGCTTAACAGGGCTCTACAGCCCCAGCATTTT. The encoded protein is CASRLNRALQPQHF.

V is TRBV2 and J is TRBJ1-2, with a weak D call TRBD1 (5 bases). The CDR3 spans 18 residues. Germline V lookup: CDR1 SNHLY, CDR2 FYNNEI. V gave up 5 bases and J gave up 1 base, with 23 bases separating them. The CDR3 sequence: CASSPLRGYDPFNYGYTF. The DNA of the CDR3 is TGTGCCAGCAGTCCCCTTCGGGGCTATGACCCCTTTAACTATGGCTACACCTTC.

This clonotype appeared a few times. In DNA, the CDR3 is TGTGCCAGCAGTTTCTGGGGGGACAGACCGAACACTGAAGCTTTCTTT. Protein product: CASSFWGDRPNTEAFF. V usage is TRBV12-3 or TRBV12-4 and J usage is TRBJ1-1, with TRBD1 matching 7 bases. The CDR3 is 16 amino acids. Trimming took 3 bases from V and 1 from J; bases not matched to a gene: 8.

V usage is TRBV5-1 and J usage is TRBJ2-7; the match to TRBD2 covers 7 bases. The CDR3 consists of 14 residues. Germline CDR1 SGHRS, CDR2 YFSETQ. V shed 4 bases, J shed 5 bases, and the junction held 9 bases outside the gene matches. CDR3 nucleotide sequence: TGCGCCAGCAGCCGGGGTGGGGGAGGGGACGAGCAGTACTTC. This translates into CASSRGGGGDEQYF.

The rearrangement joins TRBV5-1 to TRBJ2-5; 7 nucleotides align to TRBD2. With the DNA end fitting TRBJ2-1 better, the J assignment may be wrong. This CDR3 contains 16 residues. Germline V gives CDR1 SGHRS, CDR2 YFSETQ. The CDR3, as DNA: TGCGCCAGCAGCTTGGCCGTTGGGGGAGGGCCGAGTGAGCAGTTCTTC. The encoded protein is CASSLAVGGGPSEQFF.

There are many counts of this clonotype. This chain joins TRBV28 and TRBJ1-1; no firm D call. In germline, CDR1 is MDHEN, CDR2 SYDVKM. Trimming removed 10 bases from V and 0 bases from J, with 15 bases in between. The CDR3 runs 14 residues. CDR3 bases: TGTGCCACGCTAAGGGCGACGGTGAACACTGAAGCTTTCTTT. Translating gives CATLRATVNTEAFF.

This clonotype was picked up a small number of times. The gene calls are TRBV3-1 and TRBJ1-2, with D possibly matching TRBD1 (6 bases). The V end was cut by 4 bases, the J end by 0 bases, with 18 bases between. CDR3 length: 17 amino acids. Germline lookup yields CDR1 LGHDT and CDR2 YNNKEL (reference sequence). In DNA form, the CDR3 reads TGTGCCAGCAGCCCACAGGGAACTCACACTACTAACTATGGCTACACCTTC. Protein: CASSPQGTHTTNYGYTF. The full variable domain, its missing parts supplied by reference TRBV3-1 and TRBJ1-2, is DTAVSQTPKYLVTQMGNDKSIKCEQNLGHDTMYWYKQDSKKFLKIMFSYNNKELIINETVPNRFSPKSPDKAHLNLHINSLELGDSAVYFCASSPQGTHTTNYGYTFGSGTRLTVV.

The chain links TRBV28 to TRBJ1-5; D is unresolved. Germline assignment: CDR1 MDHEN and CDR2 SYDVKM. This CDR3 has 14 residues. The V and J ends lost 8 bases and 0 bases respectively, with 11 bases between them. The CDR3 loop reads CASRPPSSNQPQHF. DNA of the CDR3: TGTGCCAGCCGCCCCCCGAGTAGCAATCAGCCCCAGCATTTT.

Points on this clonotype: The junction does not match germline at one end; this may be a read error. The rearrangement joins TRBV10-3 to TRBJ1-4; a possible D gene is TRBD1 (5 bases). CDR1 is ENHRY, CDR2 SYGVKD, per germline. The CDR3 spans 12 residues. CDR3 DNA: TGTGCGATCAAGACCCAGGGTGAAAAACTGTTTTTT. Protein product: CAIKTQGEKLFF.

This clonotype was observed a handful of times. The chain couples TRBV30 to TRBJ1-2; no reliable D call. The CDR3 is 16 amino acids. The germline CDR1 and CDR2 sequences are GTSNPN and SVGIG (reference sequence). The ends were cut back, 2 bases at V and 5 bases at J, with 21 bases in the middle. The CDR3 protein is CAWSPPGPGGIYGYTF. CDR3 nucleotides: TGTGCCTGGAGTCCCCCCGGTCCGGGCGGAATTTATGGCTACACCTTC.

Worth noting for this clonotype: A single base separates this from a much larger clone, so it may be a read error. The chain has TRBV11-2 and TRBJ2-7, with 8 bases that match TRBD2. There are 15 residues in the CDR3. Per the germline V gene, CDR1 is SGHAT and CDR2 is FQNNGV. Trimming removed 7 bases from V and 0 bases from J; junction bases left unmatched: 8. CDR3 sequence: CASNVTSGSSYEQYF. As DNA, the CDR3 is TGTGCCAGCAACGTAACTAGCGGAAGCTCCTACGAGCAGTACTTC.

This clonotype was seen a handful of times. The chain joins TRBV28 to TRBJ1-3; tentative D call: TRBD1 (5 bases). The germline gives CDR1 MDHEN, CDR2 SYDVKM. V lost 6 bases, J lost 1 base, and 13 bases lay in between. The CDR3 extends over 15 amino acids. CDR3 sequence: CASRPTGQSGNTIYF. The CDR3, as DNA: TGTGCCAGCAGGCCTACCGGACAATCTGGAAACACCATATATTTT.

This clonotype was counted between two and nine times. CDR3 nucleotide sequence: TGTGCCAGCAGTTACGATGGGACAGGGGGCCAGCCCCAGCATTTT. Its translation: CASSYDGTGGQPQHF. The V call is TRBV6-5, the J call TRBJ1-5, with 12 bases lining up with TRBD1. The CDR3 is made up of 15 amino acids. The junction had 3 bases not matched to a gene; V was cut back by 2 bases and J by 7 bases. Germline CDR1 MNHEY, CDR2 SVGAGI.

This clonotype was seen a handful of times. The chain uses TRBV28 and TRBJ1-4, with no clear D. CDR1 and CDR2 from the germline V gene are MDHEN and SYDVKM. The V and J ends lost 6 bases and 4 bases respectively, with 15 bases between them. This CDR3 has 15 amino acids. This chain's CDR3 is CASSPRGGVNEKLFF. For the CDR3, the DNA is TGTGCCAGCAGCCCCCGGGGAGGCGTTAATGAAAAACTGTTTTTT.